The rows below give T cell receptor beta chains drawn from one sample of a study of cytomegalovirus exposure and HLA in healthy donors. Assay: immunoSEQ multiplex PCR; the TCRdb copy retains only in-frame clones and omits some. This sample has about 150,000 clones, with approximately 82% found just once. The sequencing sample was made of PBMCs. All receptors come from a man between 25 and 39 years old in good health and CMV-seropositive. CDR3s include the opening cysteine and the closing phenylalanine or tryptophan. D genes are given only for firm matches. Rows may omit the clone size; those that give it use once, few, many or a size class.

j_gene	v_gene	abundance	d_gene	CDR3nt	CDR3aa
TRBJ2-7	TRBV2	NA	TRBD1	TGTGCCAGCAGTGAAGATTCTATGGACAGGGGGCCCCTCATCTCCTACGAGCAGTACTTC	CASSEDSMDRGPLISYEQYF
TRBJ2-3	TRBV30	NA	NA	TGTGCCTGGAGTCCCGGGACTTCCTCCTATTTT	CAWSPGTSSYF
TRBJ1-2	TRBV19	NA	TRBD1	TGTGCCAGTAGTACCCCGAGACAGGGGAACCGGGACTATGGCTACACCTTC	CASSTPRQGNRDYGYTF
TRBJ1-4	TRBV4-1	NA	TRBD1	TGCGCCAGCAGCCAAGTGGACAGGGATAATGAAAAACTGTTTTTT	CASSQVDRDNEKLFF
TRBJ2-4	TRBV7-3	NA	NA	TGTGCCAGCAGCTTATCCCAGGGGCCCTCCTATATAGCCAAAAACATTCAGTACTTC	CASSLSQGPSYIAKNIQYF
TRBJ2-1	TRBV7-9	NA	NA	TGTGCCAGCAGCTTAGAACTCAATGAGCAGTTCTTC	CASSLELNEQFF
TRBJ2-7	TRBV5-1	NA	NA	TGCGCCAGCAGCTTACAGGGTTTTTGGTCCGAGCAGTACTTC	CASSLQGFWSEQYF
TRBJ2-1	TRBV6-4	NA	TRBD1	TGTGCCAGCAGTGAACCTGACAGGGGCACGTTCAACTACAATGAGCAGTTCTTC	CASSEPDRGTFNYNEQFF
TRBJ2-1	TRBV7-8	NA	NA	TGTGCCACAAAGCTCAGATTCGAGGGAGTTGCGGACAATGAGCAGTTCTTC	CATKLRFEGVADNEQFF
TRBJ2-2	TRBV6-5	once	NA	TGTGCCAGCAGTCGGGCCGGGGAGCTGTTTTTT	CASSRAGELFF
TRBJ1-6	TRBV9	NA	NA	TGTGCCAGCACCGAGGGACGTCGGAGGGAAATTGGGCCCCTCCACTTT	CASTEGRRREIGPLHF
TRBJ1-5	TRBV5-8	NA	NA	TGTGCCAGCAGCTTGGGGAGCGATCAGCCCCAGCATTTT	CASSLGSDQPQHF
TRBJ1-3	TRBV9	NA	TRBD1	TGTGCCAGCAGCCACCGGACAGGGAGCTCTGGAAACACCATATATTTT	CASSHRTGSSGNTIYF
TRBJ2-1	TRBV5-1	NA	TRBD2	TGCGCCAGCAGCTTGGCCAGCGGGAGTCCGCATGAGCAGTTCTTC	CASSLASGSPHEQFF
TRBJ2-7	TRBV11-3	NA	TRBD1	TGTGCCAGCAGCTTAGATCGGCCAGGGGGCTGGAACGAGCAGTACTTC	CASSLDRPGGWNEQYF
TRBJ1-5	TRBV11-2	once	NA	TGTGCCAGCAGCCTAGGAGGCAGTCGGGGACAGCCCCAGCATTTT	CASSLGGSRGQPQHF
TRBJ2-4	TRBV6-1	NA	TRBD1	TGTGCCAGCAGTGCATCCGGGACAGGGGACTTC	CASSASGTGDF
TRBJ1-2	TRBV27	NA	NA	TGTGCCAGCAGTTTAAGAGGTCAGGGAGGTGGCTACACCTTC	CASSLRGQGGGYTF
TRBJ1-2	TRBV4-2	NA	TRBD1	TGTGCCAGCAGCCAACGGCAGGGACAGGGGAACTATGGCTACACCTTC	CASSQRQGQGNYGYTF
TRBJ1-2	TRBV29-1	NA	TRBD1	TGCAGCGGTGGGACAGGCCCCGCCAACTATGGCTACACCTTC	CSGGTGPANYGYTF
TRBJ2-1	TRBV10-3	NA	NA	TGTGCCATCGCCGGAGACAGGGAGCAGTTCTTC	CAIAGDREQFF
TRBJ2-7	TRBV18	once	NA	TGTGCCAGCTCACTCGGGGTGGGGGACACCTACGAGCAGTACTTC	CASSLGVGDTYEQYF
TRBJ2-1	TRBV4-2	NA	NA	TGTGCCAGCAGCCAAGAGCGGGGGCGAACCTACAATGAGCAGTTCTTC	CASSQERGRTYNEQFF
TRBJ1-1	TRBV6-5	NA	NA	TGTGCCAGCAGTTACGTAACGGCGGGGAACACTGAAGCTTTCTTT	CASSYVTAGNTEAFF
TRBJ1-2	TRBV5-1	NA	NA	TGCGCCAGCAGCTTGACAGCCGGGGGGGACTATGGCTACACCTTC	CASSLTAGGDYGYTF
TRBJ2-2	TRBV9	NA	NA	TGTGCCAGCAGCGTAGCAAGTGCATCGGCCGGGGAGCTGTTTTTT	CASSVASASAGELFF
TRBJ2-5	TRBV2	NA	NA	TGTGCCAGCAGGGATGGACAGGGAGGGAGTGAGACCCAGTACTTC	CASRDGQGGSETQYF
TRBJ2-1	TRBV7-2	few	TRBD2	TGTGCCAGCAGCTCCATCGGGACTAGCACGAGCTCCTACAATGAGCAGTTCTTC	CASSSIGTSTSSYNEQFF
TRBJ1-2	TRBV11-2	NA	NA	TGTGCCAGCAGTTTTAAGAGTGGCTATGGCTACACCTTC	CASSFKSGYGYTF
TRBJ2-7	TRBV18	NA	TRBD1	TGTGCCAGCTCACGGACAGGTCCAGAAGTTACCGAGCAGTACTTC	CASSRTGPEVTEQYF
TRBJ1-2	TRBV7-8	NA	TRBD1	TGTGCCAGCAGCTTAGCGACAGAGCGGGACAGGGGGATCTATGGCTACACCTTC	CASSLATERDRGIYGYTF
TRBJ1-3	TRBV5-6	once	TRBD1	TGTGCCAGCAGCTTGGGGTCCGGGACAGGGGGAAACACCATATATTTT	CASSLGSGTGGNTIYF
TRBJ2-5	TRBV5-1	NA	TRBD2	TGCGCCAGCAGCTTGGGTACTAGCGGGGTAACGGAGACCCAGTACTTC	CASSLGTSGVTETQYF
TRBJ2-1	TRBV11-2	NA	TRBD1	TGTGCCAGCAGTATCCGGGACAGCGACAATGAGCAGTTCTTC	CASSIRDSDNEQFF
TRBJ2-1	TRBV14	NA	NA	TGTGCCAGCAGCCAAGATTTGAGGACACCCAAGGCATTCTTC	CASSQDLRTPKAFF
TRBJ1-2	TRBV15	NA	TRBD1	TGTGCCACCAGCAGAGGCTCACAGGGGATCTATGGCTACACCTTC	CATSRGSQGIYGYTF
TRBJ1-2	TRBV6-5	once	TRBD1	TGTGCCAGCAGTTCCCTCGGGACAGGGGGCTTCTATGGCTACACCTTC	CASSSLGTGGFYGYTF
TRBJ1-2	TRBV27	NA	TRBD1	TGTGCCAGCAGTTTAGCCGGGACAGGGGTTGGCTACACCTTC	CASSLAGTGVGYTF
TRBJ1-4	TRBV2	NA	NA	TGTGCCAGCAGGGGGGGGGTAAATGAAAAACTGTTTTTT	CASRGGVNEKLFF
TRBJ1-4	TRBV25-1	NA	NA	TGTGCCAGCAGTGAAAATCGGGAGAGCGAAAAACTGTTTTTT	CASSENRESEKLFF